This TCR beta chain derives from a study of CD8+CD57+ T cells in acquired aplastic anemia. Study-wide context: The mean DNA yield obtained from sorted CD4+ and CD8+ cells came to roughly 3.4 ug. The study, taken as a whole, reports: The same twenty-nine CD8+ CDR3 sequences occurred in patients and in controls.

A word on this clonotype: Its antigen is not identified.

All patients picked for sequencing had shown, by flow cytometry, an expansion of CD8+CD57+ cells. Genomic DNA, the template, was used for profiling of the TCR beta VDJ and CDR3. TCRdb called the reads again in MiXCR, with one record for every CDR3 protein. Of under 200,000 distinct CDR3 sequences listed, roughly 50% are singletons. The V gene end was trimmed by 4 bases and the J gene end by 7 bases; junction bases not matched to a gene: 3. The CDR3 totals 12 residues. Germline loops: CDR1 SQVTM, CDR2 ANQGSEA. The clonotype comes from a human donor with aplastic anemia. Sequencing input: sorted CD4+, CD8+, or CD8+CD57+ T cells (not recorded which) from PBMCs. V gene TRBV29-1 combines with J gene TRBJ2-1; 8 positions agree with TRBD1. CDR3 region: CSVGQGANEQFF. As DNA, the CDR3 is TGCAGCGTTGGGCAGGGGGCAAATGAGCAGTTCTTC.